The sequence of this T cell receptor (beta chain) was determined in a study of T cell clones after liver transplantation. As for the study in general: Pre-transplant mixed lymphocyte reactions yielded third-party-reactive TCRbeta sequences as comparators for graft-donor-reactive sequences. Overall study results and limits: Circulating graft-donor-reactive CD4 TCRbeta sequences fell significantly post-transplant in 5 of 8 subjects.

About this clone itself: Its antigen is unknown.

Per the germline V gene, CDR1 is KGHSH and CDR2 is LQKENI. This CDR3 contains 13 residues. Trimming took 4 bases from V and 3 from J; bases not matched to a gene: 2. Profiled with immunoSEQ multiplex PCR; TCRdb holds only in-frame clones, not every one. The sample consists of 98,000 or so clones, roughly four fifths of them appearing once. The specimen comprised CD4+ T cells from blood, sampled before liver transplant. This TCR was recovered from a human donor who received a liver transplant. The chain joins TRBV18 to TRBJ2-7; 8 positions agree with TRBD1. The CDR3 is CASSLGQGYEQYF. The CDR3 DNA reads TGTGCCAGCTCACTCGGACAGGGCTACGAGCAGTACTTC.